The rows below give T cell receptor beta chains drawn from one sample of a study of shared clonotypes between healthy human individuals. Sequenced by immunoSEQ multiplex PCR; TCRdb stores in-frame clones only, minus some. The sample includes roughly 660,000 clones, around 90% of them seen just once. Sequencing was performed on memory CD8+ T cells from PBMCs. The receptors were sampled from a man younger than 30 in good health. Some clones in this sample may be carry-over from other donors' samples. CDR3s include the opening cysteine and the closing phenylalanine or tryptophan. D genes are given only for firm matches. Clone size is given for some rows only: seen once, a few or many times, or a class if the clone is expanded.

abundance | j_gene | v_gene | d_gene | CDR3aa | CDR3nt
. | TRBJ1-3 | TRBV5-1 | . | CASSLAESGNTIYF | TGCGCCAGCAGCTTGGCAGAATCTGGAAACACCATATATTTT
. | TRBJ2-7 | TRBV27 | . | CASSLSADGVISYEQYF | TGTGCCAGCAGTTTATCCGCGGACGGAGTCATCTCCTACGAGCAGTACTTC
. | TRBJ2-7 | TRBV2 | . | CASRHAPGTSYEQYF | TGTGCCAGCAGGCATGCCCCAGGGACCTCCTACGAGCAGTACTTC
. | TRBJ2-7 | TRBV7-6 | TRBD1 | CASSPTGGAWNEQYF | TGTGCCAGCAGCCCGACAGGGGGCGCTTGGAACGAGCAGTACTTC
many | TRBJ2-3 | TRBV19 | TRBD1 | CASSPRTGVDTQYF | TGTGCCAGTAGTCCGCGGACAGGGGTCGATACGCAGTATTTT
. | TRBJ2-7 | TRBV7-9 | . | CASSRAGPFYEQYF | TGTGCCAGCAGCCGCGCAGGGCCATTTTACGAGCAGTACTTC
. | TRBJ2-7 | TRBV7-8 | . | CASSLAGREISYEQYF | TGTGCCAGCAGCTTAGCGGGTAGGGAGATCTCCTACGAGCAGTACTTC
. | TRBJ1-1 | TRBV9 | . | CASSVALDPDSRNTEAFF | TGTGCCAGCAGCGTAGCTCTGGATCCGGACAGCAGAAACACTGAAGCTTTCTTT
. | TRBJ1-6 | TRBV19 | . | CAGGAGINSPLHF | TGTGCCGGGGGGGCCGGAATTAATTCACCCCTCCACTTT
. | TRBJ2-7 | TRBV7-9 | . | CASSKQGDEQYF | TGTGCCAGCAGCAAGCAAGGAGACGAGCAGTACTTC
. | TRBJ1-2 | TRBV19 | TRBD1 | CASSIGQGAAAYGYTF | TGTGCCAGTAGTATAGGGCAGGGGGCCGCGGCCTATGGCTACACCTTC
. | TRBJ2-7 | TRBV28 | TRBD1 | CATRQGAFEQYF | TGTGCCACCCGACAGGGGGCGTTCGAGCAGTACTTC
. | TRBJ1-2 | TRBV28 | TRBD1 | CASSLYGARQGPRGYTF | TGTGCCAGCAGTTTATACGGGGCTAGACAGGGCCCTCGGGGCTACACCTTC
. | TRBJ2-1 | TRBV10-2 | TRBD2 | CASSLLAGTYNEQFF | TGCGCCAGCAGCCTACTAGCGGGAACCTACAATGAGCAGTTCTTC
. | TRBJ2-1 | TRBV27 | . | CASSSGLNEQFF | TGTGCCAGCAGTTCCGGCCTCAATGAGCAGTTCTTC
. | TRBJ1-1 | TRBV18 | . | CASSPKGGYEAFF | TGTGCCAGCTCACCCAAAGGGGGTTATGAAGCTTTCTTT
. | TRBJ2-1 | TRBV4-2 | . | CASSQDGDPIVGFNEQFF | TGTGCCAGCAGCCAAGATGGGGACCCCATTGTGGGCTTCAATGAGCAGTTCTTC
. | TRBJ2-2 | TRBV19 | . | CASSVGYTGELFF | TGTGCCAGTAGTGTGGGGTACACCGGGGAGCTGTTTTTT
. | TRBJ1-1 | TRBV19 | . | CASTTGFLRGMNTEAFF | TGTGCCAGTACCACCGGGTTCTTGCGAGGGATGAACACTGAAGCTTTCTTT
. | TRBJ1-1 | TRBV27 | TRBD1 | CASSSSPRTGGRAFF | TGTGCCAGCAGTTCCTCACCTCGGACAGGGGGTCGAGCTTTCTTT
. | TRBJ1-1 | TRBV25-1 | . | CASSAVLTVNTEAFF | TGTGCCAGCAGCGCGGTCTTGACGGTGAACACTGAAGCTTTCTTT
. | TRBJ2-3 | TRBV7-8 | . | CASSLGWSTSSTDTQYF | TGTGCCAGCAGCTTAGGATGGTCAACCAGTAGCACAGATACGCAGTATTTT
once | TRBJ2-7 | TRBV11-2 | . | CASSLVFVGAGESYEQYF | TGTGCCAGCAGCTTAGTTTTCGTAGGGGCAGGGGAATCCTACGAGCAGTACTTC
once | TRBJ1-2 | TRBV4-1 | . | CASSQVGQINYGYAF | TGCGCCAGCAGCCAAGTGGGCCAGATTAACTATGGCTACGCCTTC
. | TRBJ2-7 | TRBV4-1 | TRBD2 | CASSQGGTSGTYEQYF | TGCGCCAGCAGCCAAGGTGGGACTAGCGGGACCTACGAGCAGTACTTC
. | TRBJ2-7 | TRBV2 | TRBD2 | CASSFREGLAGVSPYEQYF | TGTGCCAGCAGCTTCAGGGAGGGCCTAGCGGGAGTTAGCCCCTACGAGCAGTACTTC
. | TRBJ1-2 | TRBV11-2 | . | CASSLGGADPYGYTF | TGTGCCAGCAGCCTAGGGGGGGCGGATCCCTATGGCTACACCTTC
. | TRBJ1-2 | TRBV6-6 | . | CASSYPGTTMSYGYTF | TGTGCCAGCAGTTACCCCGGGACGACTATGAGCTATGGCTACACCTTC
. | TRBJ2-1 | TRBV6-5 | . | CASSRARGVYEQFF | TGTGCCAGCTCTAGGGCTCGGGGAGTCTATGAGCAGTTCTTC
. | TRBJ2-7 | TRBV28 | . | CASSFSTSYEQYF | TGTGCCAGCAGTTTTAGTACTAGCTACGAGCAGTACTTC